This TCR beta chain was recovered during a study of cytomegalovirus exposure and HLA in healthy donors. Study conclusions and caveats: It was assumed in the presence/absence analyses that sequencing depth was roughly uniform across donors. According to the study, 150 to 200 TCR beta chains were cytomegalovirus-associated. Diagnosis of cytomegalovirus status made by the classifier reportedly showed high specificity and sensitivity. When analyzed later, a missense DCLRE1C variant was found to be linked to TCR beta V- and J-gene trimming.

Regarding this clone: Its target is unknown.

Germline V gene lookup returns CDR1 SGDLS and CDR2 YYNGEE. The CDR3 is made up of 17 amino acids. The V and J ends lost 0 bases and 0 bases, in that order; junction bases with no gene match: 6. Both 60 Vbeta primers and 13 Jbeta primers went into the PCR. Only in-frame clones appear in the TCRdb table, and some are missing; sequencing was by immunoSEQ multiplex PCR. The sample lists approximately 100,000 clones; roughly four fifths were seen once. The sequenced material came from PBMCs. The chain links TRBV9 to TRBJ2-3, with 8 bases aligning to TRBD2. The clonotype comes from a woman in her forties or fifties in good health and CMV-seropositive. The CDR3 bases are TGTGCCAGCAGCGTAGGGGTGACTAGCGAAAGCACAGATACGCAGTATTTT. This codes for CASSVGVTSESTDTQYF. The variable domain in full, completed from reference TRBV9 and TRBJ2-3, reads DSGVTQTPKHLITATGQRVTLRCSPRSGDLSVYWYQQSLDQGLQFLIQYYNGEERAKGNILERFSAQQFPDLHSELNLSSLELGDSALYFCASSVGVTSESTDTQYFGPGTRLTVL.